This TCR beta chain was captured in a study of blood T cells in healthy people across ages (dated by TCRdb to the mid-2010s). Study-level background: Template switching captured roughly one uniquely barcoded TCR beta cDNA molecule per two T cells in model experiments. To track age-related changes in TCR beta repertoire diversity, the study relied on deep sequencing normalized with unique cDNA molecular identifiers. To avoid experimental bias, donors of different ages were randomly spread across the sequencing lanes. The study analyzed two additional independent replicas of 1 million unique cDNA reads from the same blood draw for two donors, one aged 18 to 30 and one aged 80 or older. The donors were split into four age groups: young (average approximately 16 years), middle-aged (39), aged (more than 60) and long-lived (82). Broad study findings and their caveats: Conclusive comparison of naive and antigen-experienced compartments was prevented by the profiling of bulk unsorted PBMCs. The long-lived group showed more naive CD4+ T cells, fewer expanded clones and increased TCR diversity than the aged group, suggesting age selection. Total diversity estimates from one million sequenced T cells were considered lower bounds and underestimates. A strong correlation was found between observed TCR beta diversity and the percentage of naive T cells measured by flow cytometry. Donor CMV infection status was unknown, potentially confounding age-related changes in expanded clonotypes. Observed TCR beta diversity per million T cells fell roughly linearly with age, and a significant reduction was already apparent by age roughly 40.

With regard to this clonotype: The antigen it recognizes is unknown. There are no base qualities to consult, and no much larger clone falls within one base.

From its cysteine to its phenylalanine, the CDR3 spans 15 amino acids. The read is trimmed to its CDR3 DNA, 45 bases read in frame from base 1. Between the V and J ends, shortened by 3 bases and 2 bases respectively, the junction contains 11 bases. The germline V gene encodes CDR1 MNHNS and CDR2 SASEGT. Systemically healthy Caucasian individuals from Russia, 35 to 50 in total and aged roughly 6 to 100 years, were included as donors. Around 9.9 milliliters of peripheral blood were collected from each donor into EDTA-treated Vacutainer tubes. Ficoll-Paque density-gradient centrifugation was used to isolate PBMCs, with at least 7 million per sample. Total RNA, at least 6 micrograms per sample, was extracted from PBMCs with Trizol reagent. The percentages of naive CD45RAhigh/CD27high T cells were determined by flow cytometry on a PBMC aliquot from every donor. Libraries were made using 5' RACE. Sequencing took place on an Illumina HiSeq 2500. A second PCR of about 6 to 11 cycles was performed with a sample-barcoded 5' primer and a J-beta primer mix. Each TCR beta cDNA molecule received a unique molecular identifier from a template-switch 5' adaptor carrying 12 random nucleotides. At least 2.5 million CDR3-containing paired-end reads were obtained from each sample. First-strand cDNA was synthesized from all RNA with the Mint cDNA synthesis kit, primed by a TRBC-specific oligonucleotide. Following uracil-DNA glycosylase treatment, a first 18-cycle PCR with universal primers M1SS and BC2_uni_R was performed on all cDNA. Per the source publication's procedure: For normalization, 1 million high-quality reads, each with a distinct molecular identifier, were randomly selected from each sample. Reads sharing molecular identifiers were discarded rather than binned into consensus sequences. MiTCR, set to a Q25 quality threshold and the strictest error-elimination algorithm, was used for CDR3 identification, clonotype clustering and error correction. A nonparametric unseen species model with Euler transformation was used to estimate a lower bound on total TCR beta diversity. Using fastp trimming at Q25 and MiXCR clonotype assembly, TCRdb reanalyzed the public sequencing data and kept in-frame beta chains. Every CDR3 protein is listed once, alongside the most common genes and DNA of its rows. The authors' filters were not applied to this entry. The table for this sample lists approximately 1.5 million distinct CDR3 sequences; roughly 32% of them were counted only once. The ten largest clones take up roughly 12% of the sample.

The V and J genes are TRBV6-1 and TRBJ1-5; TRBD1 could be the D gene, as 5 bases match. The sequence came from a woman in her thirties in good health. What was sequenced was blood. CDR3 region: CASSDQGRRNQPQHF. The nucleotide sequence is TGTGCCAGCAGTGACCAGGGACGGCGCAATCAGCCCCAGCATTTT.